Each of the 9 T cell receptor beta chains below was sequenced from the same sample in a study of neurological immune-mediated disorders. TCRdb analysed the 5' RACE reads with MiXCR anew, one entry per CDR3 protein. Here the sample spans roughly 16,000 distinct CDR3 sequences, roughly 14% being singletons. Source material: PBMCs. All receptors derive from a man in his fifties or sixties with HTLV-1-associated myelopathy (HAM/TSP).

This clonotype was detected ten times or more. The chain carries TRBV10-3 and TRBJ2-3, with a tentative D call TRBD2 (7 bases). Germline CDR1 and CDR2: ENHRY and SYGVKD. The CDR3 extends over 15 amino acids. Trimming pared 5 bases from V and 3 bases from J, leaving 15 bases between. CDR3 amino acids: CAISTRGGATDTQYF. DNA for the CDR3: TGTGCCATCAGTACAAGGGGGGGGGCAACAGATACGCAGTATTTT.

This rearrangement joins TRBV7-8 to TRBJ2-2; D is possibly TRBD2 (6 bases). This CDR3 is 14 amino acids long. From germline, CDR1 is SGHVS and CDR2 FQNEAQ. V lost 1 base, J lost 6 bases, and 9 bases lay in between. The CDR3 DNA reads as TGTGCCAGCAGCTTAGGGCTAGCGCCCGGGGAGCTGTTTTTT. Translated, it gives CASSLGLAPGELFF.

In this sample, this clonotype turned up many times. This chain uses TRBV20-1 with TRBJ2-2; maybe TRBD2 (6 bases). In germline, CDR1 is DFQATT, CDR2 SNEGSKA (reference sequence). This CDR3 spans 16 amino acids. V lost 0 bases and J lost 8, with 19 bases in between. The CDR3 here is CSARDPASDLEGELFF. In DNA form, the CDR3 reads TGCAGTGCTAGAGATCCGGCTAGCGACTTGGAAGGGGAGCTGTTTTTT.

Many counts were recorded for this clonotype. The gene calls are TRBV28 and TRBJ1-4; a weak D match, TRBD1 (5 bases). Trimming cost V 6 bases and J 3 bases, with 11 bases left between them. The CDR3 runs 14 residues. Germline V gene data show CDR1 as MDHEN and CDR2 as SYDVKM. The CDR3 bases are TGTGCCAGCAGACTTGACAGATCTAATGAAAAACTGTTTTTT. Protein: CASRLDRSNEKLFF.

There are many counts of this clonotype. V and J are TRBV9 and TRBJ2-1; D is possibly TRBD2 (5 bases). Germline V gives CDR1 SGDLS, CDR2 YYNGEE. The CDR3 extends over 16 amino acids. V lost 4 bases, J lost 9 bases, and 23 bases lay in between. The CDR3 coding sequence is TGTGCCAGCAGCCAACCTCCGGGCCGCTCGGGAAGTGAGCAGTTCTTC. This codes for CASSQPPGRSGSEQFF.

This clonotype is judged medium-sized. This chain links TRBV5-1 with TRBJ1-3; 12 positions agree with TRBD1. The junction had 8 bases not matched to a gene; V was cut back by 0 bases and J by 4 bases. Per germline, CDR1 SGHRS and CDR2 YFSETQ. This CDR3 has 18 residues. CDR3 sequence reads: CASSLGDRGPLSGNTIYF. The CDR3 DNA reads as TGCGCCAGCAGCTTGGGGGACAGGGGGCCATTATCAGGAAACACCATATATTTT.

This clonotype was observed many times. The rearrangement links TRBV7-2 to TRBJ1-2; no clear D gene. Germline V CDR1 and CDR2: SGHTA, FQGNSA. The CDR3 runs 14 residues. V was pared by 5 bases and J by 1 base, with 11 bases between. The CDR3 DNA reads TGTGCCAGCAGCGCACACGGACTTAACTATGGCTACACCTTC. Its protein is CASSAHGLNYGYTF.

The table lists this clonotype with many counts. The chain carries TRBV29-1 and TRBJ2-7, with no clear D. V dropped 5 bases and J dropped 5 bases, with 13 bases sitting between them. CDR3 size: 12 residues. CDR1 and CDR2 (germline): SQVTM, ANQGSEA. CDR3: CSVRENRDEQYF. The CDR3 DNA reads TGCAGCGTTAGAGAGAATCGGGACGAGCAGTACTTC.

This clonotype was seen ten or more times. This chain uses TRBV6-5 with TRBJ2-5, with D possibly TRBD1 on 6 matching bases. The CDR3 runs 14 residues. Germline loops: CDR1 MNHEY, CDR2 SVGAGI. V was cut by 5 bases and J by 3 bases, with 13 bases left in between. CDR3 in amino acids: CASSLFRDKETQYF. As DNA, the CDR3 is TGTGCCAGCAGTCTCTTCCGGGACAAAGAGACCCAGTACTTC.